This is a list of T cell receptor beta chains from one sample in a study of CD8 T cells in ankylosing spondylitis. A single record per CDR3 protein comes from TCRdb applying MiXCR to the 5' RACE reads. The sample has roughly 150,000 distinct CDR3 sequences, around a tenth seen once. The sample was blood, either unsorted or a sorted T cell fraction (not recorded which). These receptors came from a female donor with ankylosing spondylitis or in good health (not recorded which). The CDR3 runs from the conserved cysteine through the conserved F or W. The D gene is left open where the match is weak. Clone size is not always given. Where it is, it says once, few, many or a class for expanded clones.

TRBV5-1,TRBJ2-7,.,.,TGCGCCAGCAGCGTGACAAACGAGCAGTACTTC,CASSVTNEQYF
TRBV7-9,TRBJ2-7,few,TRBD1,TGTGCCAGCACAAGAACCGGGACAGGGGTTCCCTACGAGCAGTACTTC,CASTRTGTGVPYEQYF
TRBV7-8,TRBJ2-7,.,.,TGTGCCAGCAGCTCCCCAGGGGCCAGGCACGAGCAGTACTTC,CASSSPGARHEQYF
TRBV9,TRBJ1-1,few,TRBD1,TGTGCCAGCCTAGGGACAGACAACACTGAAGCTTTCTTT,CASLGTDNTEAFF
TRBV6-5,TRBJ1-1,.,.,TGTGCCAGCAGTTACTCGAGAACTGGCACTGAAGCTTTCTTT,CASSYSRTGTEAFF
TRBV29-1,TRBJ2-1,many,TRBD2,TGCAGCGCCAATCCTAGTAGCGGGACCCTGGGTGAGCAGTTCTTC,CSANPSSGTLGEQFF
TRBV12-3/TRBV12-4,TRBJ2-3,many,.,TGTGCCAGCAGCCGGACCACGGGCCCAGATACGCAGTATTTT,CASSRTTGPDTQYF
TRBV28,TRBJ1-2,.,.,TGTGCCAGCAGTCCCTATAGGACGGGCTACACCTTC,CASSPYRTGYTF
TRBV25-1,TRBJ2-1,.,.,TGTGCCAGCAGTGAATTCTTTCTGGGTGAGCAGTTCTTC,CASSEFFLGEQFF
TRBV4-3,TRBJ1-2,many,.,TGCGCCAGCAGCCAAGTAAGGCCCTCTAACTATGGCTACACCTTC,CASSQVRPSNYGYTF
TRBV29-1,TRBJ2-1,many,.,TGCAGCGTTGTTGGGGGGAGCTCCTACAATGAGCAGTTCTTC,CSVVGGSSYNEQFF
TRBV7-9,TRBJ1-2,many,TRBD1,TGTGCCAGCAGCCCGGGACAGCTCTATGGCTACACCTTC,CASSPGQLYGYTF
TRBV4-1,TRBJ2-7,few,.,TGCGCCAGCAGCCAAGACCCCCCGGGACTCCAAGCCTACGAGCAGTACTTC,CASSQDPPGLQAYEQYF
TRBV15,TRBJ2-7,.,TRBD2,TGTGCCACCAGCAGAGATCTCGGGACTAGCGCCTACGAGCAGTACTTC,CATSRDLGTSAYEQYF
TRBV7-2,TRBJ2-1,.,.,TGTGCCAGCAGTAGGGGGAGCTCCTACAATGAGCAGTTCTTC,CASSRGSSYNEQFF
TRBV7-2,TRBJ1-1,few,TRBD1,TGTGCCAGCAGCTCGGCGGGACAGGGGAACACTGAAGCTTTCTTT,CASSSAGQGNTEAFF
TRBV19,TRBJ2-1,few,.,TGTGCCAGTAGTCCTCGGGCGGGACCCTACAATGAGCAGTTCTTC,CASSPRAGPYNEQFF
TRBV20-1,TRBJ1-1,.,.,TGCAGTGCCCCGGGGGCGGCTGAAGCTTTCTTT,CSAPGAAEAFF
TRBV6-1,TRBJ2-2,many,.,TGTGCCAGCAGTGACGAGGGACCTTGGGCCACCGGGGAGCTGTTTTTT,CASSDEGPWATGELFF
TRBV29-1,TRBJ2-1,many,TRBD2,TGCAGCGTTGGAGGCGTCCCAGGGACTACGGACAATGAGCAGTTCTTC,CSVGGVPGTTDNEQFF
TRBV5-8,TRBJ1-5,few,.,TGTGCCAGCAGCTTGGTGGGGGCCGGCGGGCAGCCCCAGCATTTT,CASSLVGAGGQPQHF
TRBV9,TRBJ2-3,few,TRBD2,TGTGCCAGCAGCGTAGCGGGGAGGGCCACAGATACGCAGTATTTT,CASSVAGRATDTQYF
TRBV2,TRBJ2-1,few,TRBD2,TGTGCCAGCAGTGTAAGCGGGAGAGGTAAGAATGAGCAGTTCTTC,CASSVSGRGKNEQFF
TRBV19,TRBJ2-7,few,.,TGTGCCAGTACCGTAAAGGGGGGCTCATACGAGCAGTACTTC,CASTVKGGSYEQYF
TRBV4-1,TRBJ1-1,.,.,TGCGCCAGCAGCCAAGACAGGGGTTGGACTGAAGCTTTCTTT,CASSQDRGWTEAFF
TRBV3-1,TRBJ1-2,.,.,TGTGCCAGCAGCCAAGATCCCGCCAACTATGGCTACACCTTC,CASSQDPANYGYTF
TRBV7-9,TRBJ2-7,.,.,TGTGCCAGCAACACAGGGAACGAGCAGTACTTC,CASNTGNEQYF
TRBV6-1,TRBJ2-7,many,.,TGTGCCAGCAGTATGCAAGCACGGGGCTCCTACGAGCAGTACTTC,CASSMQARGSYEQYF
TRBV12-3/TRBV12-4,TRBJ2-3,many,.,TGTGCCAGCAGTCCCGAGATGGTACTAGATACGCAGTATTTT,CASSPEMVLDTQYF
TRBV5-1,TRBJ1-5,many,.,TGCGCCAGCAGCTTGGGTGTGGACCAGCCCCAGCATTTT,CASSLGVDQPQHF
TRBV27,TRBJ2-7,many,.,TGTGCCAGCAGTTCCCTAGGTGGCCCCTACGAGCAGTACTTC,CASSSLGGPYEQYF
TRBV6-5,TRBJ2-7,.,TRBD1,TGTGCCAGCCCGTTCTCGTCAGGGGGCTCCTACGAGCAGTACTTC,CASPFSSGGSYEQYF
TRBV20-1,TRBJ2-7,.,.,TGCAGTGCGCACCACGGGGTAGCAAGAAGCTCCTACGAGCAGTACTTC,CSAHHGVARSSYEQYF
TRBV20-1,TRBJ2-1,few,.,TGCAGTGCTGGGGAACTAGTTAATGAGCAGTTCTTC,CSAGELVNEQFF
TRBV7-6,TRBJ2-1,many,.,TGTGCCAGCAGCTTAGTCAGGGATGAGCAGTTCTTC,CASSLVRDEQFF
TRBV11-3,TRBJ2-1,few,.,TGTGCCAGCAGCTATCGAGCGGATGAGCAGTTCTTC,CASSYRADEQFF
TRBV6-2/TRBV6-3,TRBJ2-1,few,.,TGTGCCAGCAGTTACGAATGGGACTCACGCAATGAGCAGTTCTTC,CASSYEWDSRNEQFF
TRBV27,TRBJ1-5,few,.,TGTGCCAGCAGTTTAACAAATCAGCCCCAGCATTTT,CASSLTNQPQHF
TRBV10-3,TRBJ1-4,few,.,TGTGCCATCACCAGAGATGTAAATGAAAAACTGTTTTTT,CAITRDVNEKLFF
TRBV14,TRBJ2-7,.,.,TGTGCCAGCAGCCAAGCGAGGGCTGGGGACTACGAGCAGTACTTC,CASSQARAGDYEQYF